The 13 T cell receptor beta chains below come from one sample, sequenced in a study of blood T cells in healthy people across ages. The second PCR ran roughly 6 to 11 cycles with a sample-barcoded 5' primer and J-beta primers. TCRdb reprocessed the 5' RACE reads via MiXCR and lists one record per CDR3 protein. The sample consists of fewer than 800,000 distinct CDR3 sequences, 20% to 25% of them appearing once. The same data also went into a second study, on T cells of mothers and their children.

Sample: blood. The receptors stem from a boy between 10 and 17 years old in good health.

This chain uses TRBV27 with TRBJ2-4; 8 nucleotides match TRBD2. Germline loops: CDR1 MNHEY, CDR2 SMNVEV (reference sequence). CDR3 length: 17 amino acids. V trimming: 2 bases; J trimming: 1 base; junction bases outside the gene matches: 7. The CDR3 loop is CASSLTGGGLAKNIQYF. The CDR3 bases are TGTGCCAGCAGTTTAACCGGGGGGGGGCTGGCCAAAAACATTCAGTACTTC.

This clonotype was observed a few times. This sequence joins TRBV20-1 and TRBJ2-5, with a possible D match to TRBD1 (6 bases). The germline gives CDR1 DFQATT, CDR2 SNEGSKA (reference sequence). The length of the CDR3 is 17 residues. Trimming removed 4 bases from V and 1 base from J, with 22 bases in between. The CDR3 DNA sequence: TGCAGTGCTAAGGGTCAACAGGGACGAATCTTCCAAGAGACCCAGTACTTC. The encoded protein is CSAKGQQGRIFQETQYF.

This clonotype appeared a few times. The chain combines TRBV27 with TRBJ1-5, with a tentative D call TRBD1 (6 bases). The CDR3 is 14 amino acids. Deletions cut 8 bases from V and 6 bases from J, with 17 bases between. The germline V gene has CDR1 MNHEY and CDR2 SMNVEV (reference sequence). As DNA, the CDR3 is TGTGCCAGCTCAGAGGGGGGGGCGCCTCAGCCCCAGCATTTT. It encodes CASSEGGAPQPQHF.

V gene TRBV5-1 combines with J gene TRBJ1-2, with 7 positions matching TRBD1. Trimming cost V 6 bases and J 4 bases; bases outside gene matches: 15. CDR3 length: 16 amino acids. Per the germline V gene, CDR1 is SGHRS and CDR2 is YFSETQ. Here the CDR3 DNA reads TGCGCCAGCAAAGAGGGACCGGGACAGACTCTCTATGGCTACACCTTC. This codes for CASKEGPGQTLYGYTF.

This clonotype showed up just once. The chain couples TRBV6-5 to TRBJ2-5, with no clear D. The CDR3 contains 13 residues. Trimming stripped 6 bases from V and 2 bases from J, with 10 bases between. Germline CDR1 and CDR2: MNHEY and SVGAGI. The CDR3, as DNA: TGTGCCAGCAGATCTGCAGTGCAAGAGACCCAGTACTTC. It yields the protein CASRSAVQETQYF.

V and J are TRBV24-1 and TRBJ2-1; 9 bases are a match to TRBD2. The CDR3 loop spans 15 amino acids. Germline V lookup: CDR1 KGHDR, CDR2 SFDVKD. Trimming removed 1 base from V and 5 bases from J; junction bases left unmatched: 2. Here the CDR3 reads CATSDLAGGHNEQFF. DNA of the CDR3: TGTGCCACCAGTGATTTAGCGGGAGGACACAATGAGCAGTTCTTC.

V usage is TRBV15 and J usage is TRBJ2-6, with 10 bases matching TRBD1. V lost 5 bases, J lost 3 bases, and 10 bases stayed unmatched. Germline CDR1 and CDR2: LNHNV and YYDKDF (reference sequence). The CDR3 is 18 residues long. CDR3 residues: CATSGDRGRLSGANVLTF. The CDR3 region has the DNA TGTGCCACCAGCGGTGACAGGGGGCGCCTAAGTGGGGCCAACGTCCTGACTTTC.

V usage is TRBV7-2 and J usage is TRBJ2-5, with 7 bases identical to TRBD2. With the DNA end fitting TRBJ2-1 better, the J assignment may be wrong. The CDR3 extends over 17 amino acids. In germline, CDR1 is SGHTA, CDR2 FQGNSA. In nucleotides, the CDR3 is TGTGCCAGCAGCTTAGAGTCGTGGGGCGGGGGTTACAATGAGCAGTTCTTC. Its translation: CASSLESWGGGYNEQFF.

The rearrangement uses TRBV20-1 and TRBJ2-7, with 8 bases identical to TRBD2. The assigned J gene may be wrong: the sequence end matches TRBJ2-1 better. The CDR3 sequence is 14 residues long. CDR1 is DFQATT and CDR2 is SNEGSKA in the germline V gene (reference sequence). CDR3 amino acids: CSARHGTSGVEQFF. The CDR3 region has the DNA TGCAGTGCTAGACACGGGACTAGTGGGGTGGAGCAGTTCTTC.

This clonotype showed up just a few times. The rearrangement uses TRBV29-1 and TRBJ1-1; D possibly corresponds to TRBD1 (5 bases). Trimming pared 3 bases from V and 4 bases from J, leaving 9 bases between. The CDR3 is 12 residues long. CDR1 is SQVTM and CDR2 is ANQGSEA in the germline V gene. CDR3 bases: TGCAGCGTTGATCAGGGTTCCACTGAAGCTTTCTTT. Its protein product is CSVDQGSTEAFF.

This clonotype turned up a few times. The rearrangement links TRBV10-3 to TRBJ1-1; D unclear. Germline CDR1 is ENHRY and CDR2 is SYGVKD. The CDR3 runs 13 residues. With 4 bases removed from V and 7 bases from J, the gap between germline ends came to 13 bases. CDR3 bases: TGTGCCATCAGTGTTGGAGGGTCGAGTGAAGCTTTCTTT. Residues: CAISVGGSSEAFF.

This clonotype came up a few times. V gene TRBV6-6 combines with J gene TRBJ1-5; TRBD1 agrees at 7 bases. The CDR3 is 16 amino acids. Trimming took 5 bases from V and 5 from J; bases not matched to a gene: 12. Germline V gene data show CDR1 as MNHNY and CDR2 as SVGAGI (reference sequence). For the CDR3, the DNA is TGTGCCAGCAGTCCCACAACAACAGGGGCATATCAGCCCCAGCATTTT. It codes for CASSPTTTGAYQPQHF.

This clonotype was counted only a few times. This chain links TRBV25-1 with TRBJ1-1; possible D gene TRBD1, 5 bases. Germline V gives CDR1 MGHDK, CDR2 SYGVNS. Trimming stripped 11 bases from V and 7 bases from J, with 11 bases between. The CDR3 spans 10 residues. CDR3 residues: CASRGFEAFF. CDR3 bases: TGTGCCTCCCGGGGGTTTGAAGCTTTCTTT.